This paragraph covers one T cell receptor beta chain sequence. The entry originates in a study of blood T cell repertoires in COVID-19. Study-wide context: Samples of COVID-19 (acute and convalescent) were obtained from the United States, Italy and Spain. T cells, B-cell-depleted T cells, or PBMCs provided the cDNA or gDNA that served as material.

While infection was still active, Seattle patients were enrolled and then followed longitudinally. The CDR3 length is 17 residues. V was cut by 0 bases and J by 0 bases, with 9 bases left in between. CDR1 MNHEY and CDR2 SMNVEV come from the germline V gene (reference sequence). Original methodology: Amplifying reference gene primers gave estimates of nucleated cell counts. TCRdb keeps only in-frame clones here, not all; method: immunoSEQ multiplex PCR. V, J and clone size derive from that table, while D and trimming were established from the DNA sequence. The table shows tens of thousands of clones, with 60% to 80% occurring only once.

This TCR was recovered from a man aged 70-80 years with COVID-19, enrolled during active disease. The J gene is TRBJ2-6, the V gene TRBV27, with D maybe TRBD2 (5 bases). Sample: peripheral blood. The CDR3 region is CASSLSHGDSGANVLTF. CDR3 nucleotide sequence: TGTGCCAGCAGTTTATCCCACGGGGACTCTGGGGCCAACGTCCTGACTTTC.